One T cell receptor beta chain is described in this entry. This clonotype showed up just a few times. The antigen it binds to is not known. Base qualities were left out, and no much larger clone turns up one base away. The time point label corresponds to: persistent/refractory GD, antithyroid drugs over 5 years with positive TRAb. RNA was extracted from PBMCs in TRIzol for both TCR sequencing and RNA sequencing. Graves' disease was diagnosed according to American Thyroid Association guidelines. Patients for the study were recruited at an endocrinology department in Xi'an, China. Each patient gave roughly 8.4 milliliters of peripheral blood, collected in an EDTA anticoagulant tube. Ficoll Paque Plus density gradient separation was used to isolate PBMCs, and no further T cell sorting was performed. RNA quality was checked with an Agilent 2100 Bioanalyzer and agarose gel, and concentration with a NanoDrop 2000.

The CDR3 goes from the cysteine to the phenylalanine over 12 residues. This entry keeps only the CDR3 DNA: 36 bases, framed from base 1. CDR1 and CDR2, per the germline V gene, are MDHEN and SYDVKM. Trimming removed 6 bases from V and 5 bases from J, leaving 8 bases between the germline ends. This sample stems from a study of regulatory T cells in long-lasting Graves disease (dated by TCRdb to about 2021). Regarding the complete study: Persistent Graves' disease was defined as persistently positive TSH receptor autoantibodies together with antithyroid drug treatment for over 5 years. Patients with persistent Graves' disease were compared with patients with newly diagnosed Graves' disease using TCR sequencing and RNA sequencing of peripheral blood. The study took place in China and was registered as a clinical trial. A total of about 33 samples underwent TCR sequencing, from some 13 patients with persistent Graves' disease and some 20 patients with newly diagnosed Graves' disease. In the clinical cohort, patients with persistent Graves' disease had used antithyroid drugs for an average of around 10 years. Summary of the overall study and its limitations: More public clonotypes were shared among persistent patients (fewer than 3,000) than among newly diagnosed patients (roughly 1,000). Sequencing and analysis were limited to the TCR beta chain. Preferential use of TRBV28, TRBJ1-2 and TRBJ2-5 was observed in persistent disease, whereas TRBV20-1 and TRBJ2-1 were favored in newly diagnosed disease. Persistent Graves' disease patients showed lower TCR Shannon entropy and fewer highly expanded clones than newly diagnosed patients, suggesting clonal expansion. The authors noted that the small sample size was a limitation that may lower accuracy. Only peripheral blood was studied, because thyroid tissue, the primary lesion, was inaccessible.

The library relied on multiplex PCR. Data came from an Illumina HiSeq 4000. TCR beta libraries were built with iRepertoire HTBI primers and Arm-PCR amplification of CDR3 regions. Gel purification was performed on PCR products prior to sequencing. The original pipeline was this. A total of 62 TRBV and 14 TRBJ segments were identified across samples and were used for gene usage analysis of CDR3 amino acid clonotypes. COPE and FqMerger were used to merge filtered high-quality paired reads into contigs. BLAST was used to align contigs to IMGT TRBV, TRBD and TRBJ reference genes, and CDR3 was defined according to IMGT. Any clonotype with a frequency above 0.1% was classified as a highly expanded clone. Shannon entropy served as the measure of repertoire diversity, while the Gini coefficient captured V-J evenness. Clonotypes shared by more than one individual were considered public. TCRdb itself trimmed the public reads at Q25 with fastp, ran MiXCR and retained productive beta chains. Entries are consolidated by CDR3 protein sequence, retaining the most common genes and DNA. Clone size and V and J calls follow TCRdb, not the original study. This sample lists 650,000 to 850,000 distinct CDR3 sequences; about 32% were detected once. Jointly, the top ten make up about two fifths of the sample.

The chain is made from TRBV28 and TRBJ1-5; the D gene is not confidently resolved. Sequencing used peripheral blood mononuclear cells (PBMCs), obtained when the disease was refractory, from a patient treated with antithyroid drugs. The sequence was obtained from a female donor with Graves disease. The CDR3 in this case is CASSLVHQPQHF. The base sequence is TGTGCCAGCAGCCTGGTCCATCAGCCCCAGCATTTT.